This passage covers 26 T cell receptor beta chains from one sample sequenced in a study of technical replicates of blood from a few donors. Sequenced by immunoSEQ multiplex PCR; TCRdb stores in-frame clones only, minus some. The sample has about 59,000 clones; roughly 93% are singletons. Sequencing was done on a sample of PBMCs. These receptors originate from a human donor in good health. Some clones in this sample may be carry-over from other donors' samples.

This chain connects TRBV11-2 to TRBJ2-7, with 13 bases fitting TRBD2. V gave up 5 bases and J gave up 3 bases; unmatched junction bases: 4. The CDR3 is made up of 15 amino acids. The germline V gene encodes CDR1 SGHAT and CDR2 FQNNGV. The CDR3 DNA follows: TGTGCCAGCAGCCCCGGACTAGCGGGAGTCTACGAGCAGTACTTC. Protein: CASSPGLAGVYEQYF.

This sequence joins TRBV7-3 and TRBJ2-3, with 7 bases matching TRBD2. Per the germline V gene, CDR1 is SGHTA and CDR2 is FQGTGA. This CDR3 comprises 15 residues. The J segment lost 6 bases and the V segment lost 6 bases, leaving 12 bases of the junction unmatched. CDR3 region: CASRLMGLPTDTQYF. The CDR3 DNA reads TGTGCCAGCAGACTCATGGGACTACCCACGGATACGCAGTATTTT.

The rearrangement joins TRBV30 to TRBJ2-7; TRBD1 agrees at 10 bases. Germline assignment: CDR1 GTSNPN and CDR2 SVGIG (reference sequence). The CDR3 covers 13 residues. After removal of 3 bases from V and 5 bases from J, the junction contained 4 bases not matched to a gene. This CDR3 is CAWRETGGNEQYF. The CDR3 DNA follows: TGTGCCTGGAGGGAGACAGGGGGCAACGAGCAGTACTTC. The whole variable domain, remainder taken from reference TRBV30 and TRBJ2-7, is SQTIHQWPATLVQPVGSPLSLECTVEGTSNPNLYWYRQAAGRGLQLLFYSVGIGQISSEVPQNLSASRPQDRQFILSSKKLLLSDSGFYLCAWRETGGNEQYFGPGTRLTVT.

CDR3 sequence (DNA): TGTGCCAGCAGTCCGCCGGGACTAGCGGGCACTGAGCAGTTCTTC. This encodes CASSPPGLAGTEQFF. This chain links TRBV14 with TRBJ2-1; 12 bases match TRBD2. The CDR3 is 15 amino acids. V lost 6 bases to trimming and J lost 9 bases; unmatched junction nucleotides: 9. Germline V gives CDR1 SGHDN, CDR2 FVKESK.

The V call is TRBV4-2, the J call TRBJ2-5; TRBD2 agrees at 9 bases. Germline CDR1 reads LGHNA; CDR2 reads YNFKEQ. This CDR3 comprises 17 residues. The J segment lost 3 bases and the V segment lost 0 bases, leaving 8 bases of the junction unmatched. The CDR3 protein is CASSQDGGERGEETQYF. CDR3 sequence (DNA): TGTGCCAGCAGCCAAGATGGGGGCGAGCGGGGGGAAGAGACCCAGTACTTC.

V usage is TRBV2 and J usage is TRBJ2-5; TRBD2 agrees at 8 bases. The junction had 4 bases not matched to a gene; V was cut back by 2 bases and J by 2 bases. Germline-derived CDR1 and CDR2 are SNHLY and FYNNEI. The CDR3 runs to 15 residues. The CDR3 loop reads CASSESSGHQETQYF. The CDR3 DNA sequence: TGTGCCAGCAGTGAATCTAGCGGGCATCAAGAGACCCAGTACTTC.

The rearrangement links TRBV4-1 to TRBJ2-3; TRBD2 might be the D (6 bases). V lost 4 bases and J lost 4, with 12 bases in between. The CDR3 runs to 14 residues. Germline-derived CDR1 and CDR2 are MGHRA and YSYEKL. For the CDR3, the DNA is TGCGCCAGCAGCCCTAGACTAGTTTCAGATACGCAGTATTTT. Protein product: CASSPRLVSDTQYF.

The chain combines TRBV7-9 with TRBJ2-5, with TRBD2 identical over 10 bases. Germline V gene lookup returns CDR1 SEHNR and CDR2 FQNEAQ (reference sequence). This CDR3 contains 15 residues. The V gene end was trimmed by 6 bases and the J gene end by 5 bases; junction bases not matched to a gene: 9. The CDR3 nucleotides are TGTGCCAGCAGTACGGCCCTAGCGGGAGATGAGACCCAGTACTTC. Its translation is CASSTALAGDETQYF.

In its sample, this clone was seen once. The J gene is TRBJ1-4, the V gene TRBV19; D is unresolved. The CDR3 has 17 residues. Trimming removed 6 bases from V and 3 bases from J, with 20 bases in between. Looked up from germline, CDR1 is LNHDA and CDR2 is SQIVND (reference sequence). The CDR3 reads CASRGSHISSANEKLFF. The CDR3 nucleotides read TGTGCCAGTAGAGGGAGTCATATATCCTCGGCTAATGAAAAACTGTTTTTT. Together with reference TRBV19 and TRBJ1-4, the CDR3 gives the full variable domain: DGGITQSPKYLFRKEGQNVTLSCEQNLNHDAMYWYRQDPGQGLRLIYYSQIVNDFQKGDIAEGYSVSREKKESFPLTVTSAQKNPTAFYLCASRGSHISSANEKLFFGSGTQLSVL.

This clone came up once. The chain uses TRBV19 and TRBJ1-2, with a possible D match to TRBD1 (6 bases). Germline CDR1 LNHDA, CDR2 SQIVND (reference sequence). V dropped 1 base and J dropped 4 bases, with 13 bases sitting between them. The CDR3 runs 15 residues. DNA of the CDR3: TGTGCCAGTAGTATAGCTGGGGGCGCCGGCTATGGCTACACCTTC. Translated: CASSIAGGAGYGYTF.

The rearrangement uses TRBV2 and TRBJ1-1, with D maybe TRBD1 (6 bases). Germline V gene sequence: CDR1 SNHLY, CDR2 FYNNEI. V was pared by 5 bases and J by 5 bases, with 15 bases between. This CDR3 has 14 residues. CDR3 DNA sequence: TGTGCCAGCAGTTCGAGGGGGAGAGGAACTGAAGCTTTCTTT. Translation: CASSSRGRGTEAFF.

CDR3 sequence: CASTLSGGGNQPQHF. CDR3 DNA: TGTGCCAGTACCCTGTCGGGAGGGGGGAATCAGCCCCAGCATTTT. The V and J genes are TRBV19 and TRBJ1-5; D possibly corresponds to TRBD1 (6 bases). Per the germline V gene, CDR1 is LNHDA and CDR2 is SQIVND (reference sequence). This CDR3 spans 15 amino acids. The ends were cut back, 7 bases at V and 4 bases at J, with 17 bases in the middle. The full variable domain, rest sourced from reference TRBV19 and TRBJ1-5, is DGGITQSPKYLFRKEGQNVTLSCEQNLNHDAMYWYRQDPGQGLRLIYYSQIVNDFQKGDIAEGYSVSREKKESFPLTVTSAQKNPTAFYLCASTLSGGGNQPQHFGDGTRLSIL.

CDR3 nucleotides: TGTGCCAGCAGTGCCTCAGGGGTTAGGGCTGAAGCTTTCTTT. Protein sequence: CASSASGVRAEAFF. This chain links TRBV2 with TRBJ1-1; maybe TRBD1 (6 bases). V shed 4 bases and J shed 6 bases, with 15 bases lying between them. Germline values: CDR1 SNHLY, CDR2 FYNNEI. CDR3 length equals 14 residues.

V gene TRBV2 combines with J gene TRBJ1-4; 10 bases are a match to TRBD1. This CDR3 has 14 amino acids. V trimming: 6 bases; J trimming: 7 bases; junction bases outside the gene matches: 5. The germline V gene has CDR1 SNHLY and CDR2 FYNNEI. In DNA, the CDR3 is TGTGCCAGCAGCTCCGGGACAGGGGTTGAAAAACTGTTTTTT. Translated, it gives CASSSGTGVEKLFF.

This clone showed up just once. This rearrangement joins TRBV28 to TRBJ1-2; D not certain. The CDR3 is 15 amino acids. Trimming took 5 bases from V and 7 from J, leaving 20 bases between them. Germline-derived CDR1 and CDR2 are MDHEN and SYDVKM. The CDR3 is CASSPRSFAPGGYTF. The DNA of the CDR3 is TGTGCCAGCAGTCCCCGGTCTTTTGCGCCGGGTGGCTACACCTTC.

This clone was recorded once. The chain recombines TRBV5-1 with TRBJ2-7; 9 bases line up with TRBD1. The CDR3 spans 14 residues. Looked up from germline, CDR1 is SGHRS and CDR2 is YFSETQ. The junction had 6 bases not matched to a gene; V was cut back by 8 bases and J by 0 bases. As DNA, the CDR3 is TGCGCCAGTACACGACAGGGGGACTCCTACGAGCAGTACTTC. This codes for CASTRQGDSYEQYF.

The CDR3 DNA sequence: TGCGCCAGCAGCTTGGTTCAGACTAGCGGGGGGGCCGGGATGGACGAGCAGTACTTC. Amino acids: CASSLVQTSGGAGMDEQYF. The V call is TRBV5-1, the J call TRBJ2-7; 14 nucleotides match TRBD2. Germline V gene lookup returns CDR1 SGHRS and CDR2 YFSETQ. V lost 0 bases, J lost 5 bases, and 13 bases stayed unmatched. The length of the CDR3 is 19 residues.

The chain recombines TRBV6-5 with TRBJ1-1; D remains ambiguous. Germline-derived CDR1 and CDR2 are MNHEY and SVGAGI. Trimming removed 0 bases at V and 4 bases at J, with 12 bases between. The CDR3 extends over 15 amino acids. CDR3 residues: CASSYSPPPGTEAFF. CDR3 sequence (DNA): TGTGCCAGCAGTTACTCCCCGCCCCCAGGCACTGAAGCTTTCTTT.

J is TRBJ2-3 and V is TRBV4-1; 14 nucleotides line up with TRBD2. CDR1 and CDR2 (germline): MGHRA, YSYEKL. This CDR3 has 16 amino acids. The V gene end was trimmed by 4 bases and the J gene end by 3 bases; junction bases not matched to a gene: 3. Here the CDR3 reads CASSRRLAGGTDTQYF. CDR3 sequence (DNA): TGCGCCAGCAGCCGCCGACTAGCGGGAGGGACAGATACGCAGTATTTT.

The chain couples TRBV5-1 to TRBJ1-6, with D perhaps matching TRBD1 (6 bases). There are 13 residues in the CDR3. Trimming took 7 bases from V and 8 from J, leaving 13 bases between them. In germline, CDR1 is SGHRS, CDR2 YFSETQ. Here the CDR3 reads CASSGQRDSPLHF. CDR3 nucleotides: TGCGCCAGCTCAGGACAGCGAGATTCACCCCTCCACTTT.

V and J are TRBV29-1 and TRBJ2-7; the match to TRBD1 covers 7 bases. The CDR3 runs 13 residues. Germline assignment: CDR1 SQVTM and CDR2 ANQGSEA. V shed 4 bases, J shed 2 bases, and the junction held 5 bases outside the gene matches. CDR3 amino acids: CSVALTGTYEQYF. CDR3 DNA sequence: TGCAGCGTTGCTCTGACAGGGACCTACGAGCAGTACTTC.

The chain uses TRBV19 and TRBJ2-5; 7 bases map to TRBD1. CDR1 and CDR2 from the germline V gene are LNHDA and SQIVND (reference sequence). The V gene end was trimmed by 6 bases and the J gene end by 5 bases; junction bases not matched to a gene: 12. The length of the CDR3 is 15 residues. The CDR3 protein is CASSPEDRSWETQYF. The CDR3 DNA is TGTGCCAGTAGCCCTGAGGACAGGTCCTGGGAGACCCAGTACTTC.

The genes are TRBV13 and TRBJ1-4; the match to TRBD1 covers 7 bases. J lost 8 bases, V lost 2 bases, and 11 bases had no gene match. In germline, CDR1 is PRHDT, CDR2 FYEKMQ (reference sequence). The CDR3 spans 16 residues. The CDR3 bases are TGTGCCAGCAGCTTAACAATTGGAGGGGGCGAGGAAAAACTGTTTTTT. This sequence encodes CASSLTIGGGEEKLFF.

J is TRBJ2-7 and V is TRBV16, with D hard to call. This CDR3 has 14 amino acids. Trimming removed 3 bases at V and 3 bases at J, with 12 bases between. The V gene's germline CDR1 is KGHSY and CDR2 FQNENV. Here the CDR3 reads CASSHLDSLYEQYF. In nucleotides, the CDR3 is TGTGCCAGCAGCCATCTAGATTCGCTCTACGAGCAGTACTTC.

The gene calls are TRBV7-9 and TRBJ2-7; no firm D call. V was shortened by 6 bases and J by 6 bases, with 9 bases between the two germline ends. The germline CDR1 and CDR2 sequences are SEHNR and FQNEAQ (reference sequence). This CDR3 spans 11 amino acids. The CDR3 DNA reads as TGTGCCAGCAGTTTTGGGCCCGAGCAGTACTTC. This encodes CASSFGPEQYF.

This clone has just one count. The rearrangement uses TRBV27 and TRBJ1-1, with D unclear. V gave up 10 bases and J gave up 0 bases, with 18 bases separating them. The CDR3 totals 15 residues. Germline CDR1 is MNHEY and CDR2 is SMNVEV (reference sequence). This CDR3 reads CATQRGAEMNTEAFF. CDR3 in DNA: TGTGCCACCCAAAGAGGTGCGGAAATGAACACTGAAGCTTTCTTT.